Below, one T cell receptor beta chain is given with its context. What it binds is unknown. The data derive from a study of shared clonotypes between healthy human individuals. This table comes from immunoSEQ multiplex PCR, and its TCRdb copy is limited to in-frame clones, with some not included. The top ten hold around 0.21% of the sample, which has hundreds of thousands of clones, approximately 96% seen once. Cells designated naive CD8 were CD45RO-negative and were positively selected for CCR7, with terminally differentiated effector memory CD45RA+ cells excluded. Notes on the study in general: Shared clonotypes: 4.5% to 6% naive CD4, about 3.5% naive CD8, around 2.4% memory CD4, about 0.41% memory CD8.

Germline assignment: CDR1 LNHDA and CDR2 SQIVND (reference sequence). The CDR3 contains 15 residues. The V and J ends lost 5 bases and 2 bases, in that order; junction bases with no gene match: 3. The sequencing input was naive CD8+ T cells sorted from blood. This sequence originates from a young man in good health. The chain recombines TRBV19 with TRBJ2-7, with 13 bases lining up with TRBD2. CDR3 loop: CASSLGLAGAYEQYF. CDR3 coding DNA: TGTGCCAGTAGTCTTGGACTAGCGGGGGCCTACGAGCAGTACTTC.